The clone carrying this TCR beta chain was recorded once. The entry originates in a study of blood T cell repertoires in COVID-19. Germline V gene lookup returns CDR1 SGHAT and CDR2 FQNNGV. V was pared by 1 base and J by 4 bases, with 8 bases of the junction left unmatched. This CDR3 spans 16 amino acids. Measured with immunoSEQ multiplex PCR; TCRdb has only the in-frame clones, and not every one. The sample lists over 200,000 clones, roughly nine tenths occurring once. The rearrangement uses TRBV11-2 and TRBJ1-2; 8 bases agree with TRBD1. The sequence came from a man aged 35 to 55 with acute or convalescent COVID-19. Specimen: peripheral blood. CDR3 in amino acids: CASSLGSTGGIYGYTF. The CDR3 region has the DNA TGTGCCAGCAGCTTAGGGTCTACAGGGGGAATCTATGGCTACACCTTC. The complete variable domain, with remaining parts taken from reference TRBV11-2 and TRBJ1-2, reads EAGVAQSPRYKIIEKRQSVAFWCNPISGHATLYWYQQILGQGPKLLIQFQNNGVVDDSQLPKDRFSAERLKGVDSTLKIQPAKLEDSAVYLCASSLGSTGGIYGYTFGSGTRLTVV.